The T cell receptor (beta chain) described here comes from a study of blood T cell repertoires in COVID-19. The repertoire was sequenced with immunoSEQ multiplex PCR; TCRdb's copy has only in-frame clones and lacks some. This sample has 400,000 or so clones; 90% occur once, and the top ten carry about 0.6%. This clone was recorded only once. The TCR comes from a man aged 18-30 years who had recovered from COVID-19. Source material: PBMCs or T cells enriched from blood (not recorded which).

The CDR3 sequence is CASSADSRSGNTIYF. The CDR3 DNA reads TGTGCCAGCAGCGCAGACAGCCGCTCTGGAAACACCATATATTTT. The chain combines TRBV7-2 with TRBJ1-3; maybe TRBD1 (5 bases). CDR3 size: 15 residues. Trimming cost V 5 bases and J 0 bases, with 11 bases left between them. Germline V gene data show CDR1 as SGHTA and CDR2 as FQGNSA.